The rows below give T cell receptor beta chains drawn from one sample of a study of blood T cell repertoires in COVID-19. Sequencing was performed with immunoSEQ multiplex PCR; in TCRdb, only in-frame clones are kept and a portion is missing. The sample yields about 250,000 clones, around 80% seen once. The sample comprised peripheral blood. These receptors were obtained from a human donor in a cohort sampled during active COVID-19. The CDR3 runs from the conserved cysteine through the conserved F or W. The order of the fields is J gene, clone size, V gene, D gene, CDR3 protein, CDR3 DNA. The D gene is left open where the match is weak. The listing skips clone size in some rows; elsewhere it reads once, few, many or a size class.

J gene: TRBJ1-2; clone size: .; V gene: TRBV10-1; D gene: TRBD1; CDR3 protein: CASSLDRAYGYTF; CDR3 DNA: TGCGCCAGCAGTTTGGACAGGGCGTATGGCTACACCTTC
J gene: TRBJ2-1; clone size: .; V gene: TRBV27; D gene: TRBD1; CDR3 protein: CASSPGDSIRNEQFF; CDR3 DNA: TGTGCCAGCAGTCCCGGGGACAGCATAAGGAATGAGCAGTTCTTC
J gene: TRBJ2-1; clone size: once; V gene: TRBV11-2; D gene: TRBD1; CDR3 protein: CASSLERTGGLRQFF; CDR3 DNA: TGTGCCAGCAGCTTAGAAAGGACAGGGGGCCTAAGGCAGTTCTTC
J gene: TRBJ1-2; clone size: .; V gene: TRBV30; D gene: .; CDR3 protein: CAWSQTGTQLITNYGYTF; CDR3 DNA: TGTGCCTGGAGTCAGACCGGGACACAGTTAATTACTAACTATGGCTACACCTTC
J gene: TRBJ2-7; clone size: .; V gene: TRBV15; D gene: .; CDR3 protein: CATSSNLFDYEQYF; CDR3 DNA: TGTGCCACCAGCTCTAATCTCTTTGACTACGAGCAGTACTTC
J gene: TRBJ2-3; clone size: few; V gene: TRBV3-1/TRBV3-2; D gene: .; CDR3 protein: CASSLFRGATDTQYF; CDR3 DNA: TGTGCCAGCAGCCTATTCCGGGGGGCGACAGATACGCAGTATTTT
J gene: TRBJ2-3; clone size: .; V gene: TRBV19; D gene: TRBD1; CDR3 protein: CASSEGASTDTQYF; CDR3 DNA: TGTGCCAGTAGTGAGGGGGCTAGCACAGATACGCAGTATTTT
J gene: TRBJ2-2; clone size: .; V gene: TRBV6-5; D gene: TRBD2; CDR3 protein: CASSYNWASGRRELFF; CDR3 DNA: TGTGCCAGCAGTTATAATTGGGCTAGCGGGAGAAGGGAGCTGTTTTTT
J gene: TRBJ1-4; clone size: once; V gene: TRBV30; D gene: .; CDR3 protein: CAWSELLNEKLFF; CDR3 DNA: TGTGCCTGGAGTGAACTGCTTAATGAAAAACTGTTTTTT
J gene: TRBJ2-1; clone size: .; V gene: TRBV5-1; D gene: TRBD2; CDR3 protein: CASSRGLAGGPGNEQFF; CDR3 DNA: TGCGCCAGCAGCCGTGGACTAGCGGGGGGGCCGGGGAATGAGCAGTTCTTC
J gene: TRBJ1-1; clone size: .; V gene: TRBV11-2; D gene: .; CDR3 protein: CASSPLTEAFF; CDR3 DNA: TGTGCCAGCAGCCCCCTTACTGAAGCTTTCTTT
J gene: TRBJ2-1; clone size: many; V gene: TRBV11-1; D gene: TRBD1; CDR3 protein: CASKNRRTGNEQFF; CDR3 DNA: TGTGCCAGCAAAAATCGAAGGACAGGGAATGAGCAGTTCTTC
J gene: TRBJ2-2; clone size: .; V gene: TRBV6-6; D gene: TRBD2; CDR3 protein: CASRPGGFSGELFF; CDR3 DNA: TGTGCCAGCAGGCCGGGGGGGTTCTCCGGGGAGCTGTTTTTT
J gene: TRBJ2-3; clone size: .; V gene: TRBV5-4; D gene: .; CDR3 protein: CASSLVGGASDTQYF; CDR3 DNA: TGTGCCAGCAGCTTGGTAGGAGGGGCCTCGGATACGCAGTATTTT
J gene: TRBJ2-7; clone size: .; V gene: TRBV30; D gene: TRBD2; CDR3 protein: CAWLLQGLAGGEQYF; CDR3 DNA: TGTGCCTGGCTACTGCAGGGACTAGCGGGTGGAGAGCAGTACTTC
J gene: TRBJ2-3; clone size: .; V gene: TRBV24-1; D gene: TRBD1; CDR3 protein: CATSDRGQASTDTQYF; CDR3 DNA: TGTGCCACCAGTGACCGGGGACAGGCCAGCACAGATACGCAGTATTTT
J gene: TRBJ2-7; clone size: .; V gene: TRBV18; D gene: .; CDR3 protein: CASSPKTSSYEQYF; CDR3 DNA: TGTGCCAGCTCACCCAAGACTAGCTCCTACGAGCAGTACTTC
J gene: TRBJ2-1; clone size: once; V gene: TRBV9; D gene: TRBD2; CDR3 protein: CASSQSGSSYNEQFF; CDR3 DNA: TGTGCCAGCAGCCAAAGCGGGAGTTCCTACAATGAGCAGTTCTTC
J gene: TRBJ1-5; clone size: once; V gene: TRBV19; D gene: .; CDR3 protein: CASSMRTVNSNQPQHF; CDR3 DNA: TGTGCCAGTAGTATGCGGACAGTAAATAGCAATCAGCCCCAGCATTTT
J gene: TRBJ2-7; clone size: .; V gene: TRBV7-9; D gene: TRBD2; CDR3 protein: CASSLRTSGRGRSYEQYF; CDR3 DNA: TGTGCCAGCAGCCTACGGACTAGCGGGAGAGGACGCTCCTACGAGCAGTACTTC
J gene: TRBJ2-3; clone size: .; V gene: TRBV6-2/TRBV6-3; D gene: .; CDR3 protein: CASSYSESGSTDTQYF; CDR3 DNA: TGTGCCAGCAGTTACTCGGAGAGCGGTAGCACAGATACGCAGTATTTT
J gene: TRBJ2-1; clone size: once; V gene: TRBV11-3; D gene: .; CDR3 protein: CASSPRQRSSYNEQFF; CDR3 DNA: TGTGCCAGCAGCCCTAGACAGAGGAGCTCCTACAATGAGCAGTTCTTC
J gene: TRBJ2-2; clone size: .; V gene: TRBV12-5; D gene: TRBD1; CDR3 protein: CASGTQGAGTGELFF; CDR3 DNA: TGTGCTAGTGGGACTCAGGGGGCGGGCACCGGGGAGCTGTTTTTT
J gene: TRBJ1-1; clone size: .; V gene: TRBV5-1; D gene: TRBD1; CDR3 protein: CASSLKQGANTEAFF; CDR3 DNA: TGCGCCAGCAGCTTGAAACAGGGGGCGAACACTGAAGCTTTCTTT
J gene: TRBJ2-7; clone size: .; V gene: TRBV28; D gene: .; CDR3 protein: CASSLWAGDYEQYF; CDR3 DNA: TGTGCCAGCAGTTTATGGGCAGGGGACTACGAGCAGTACTTC